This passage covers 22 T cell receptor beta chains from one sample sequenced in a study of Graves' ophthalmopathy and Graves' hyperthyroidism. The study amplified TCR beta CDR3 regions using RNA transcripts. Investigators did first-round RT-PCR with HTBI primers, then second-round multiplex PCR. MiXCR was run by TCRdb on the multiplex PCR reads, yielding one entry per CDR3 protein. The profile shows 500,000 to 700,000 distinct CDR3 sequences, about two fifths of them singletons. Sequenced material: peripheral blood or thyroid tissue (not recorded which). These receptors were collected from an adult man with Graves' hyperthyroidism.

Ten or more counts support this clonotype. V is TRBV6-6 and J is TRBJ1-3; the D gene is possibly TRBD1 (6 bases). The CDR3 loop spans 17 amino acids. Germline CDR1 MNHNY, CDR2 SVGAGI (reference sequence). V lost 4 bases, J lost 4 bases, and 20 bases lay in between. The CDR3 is CASSSSQGNLRGNTIYF. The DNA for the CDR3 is TGTGCCAGCAGTTCGTCACAGGGTAATTTGCGCGGAAACACCATATATTTT.

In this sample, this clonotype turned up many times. The CDR3 is CATSASGATETQYF. CDR3 nucleotide sequence: TGTGCCACCAGTGCTAGCGGGGCCACAGAGACCCAGTACTTC. The chain carries TRBV24-1 and TRBJ2-5, with 9 positions matching TRBD2. J was trimmed by 4 bases and V by 5 bases; bases with no gene match: 4. Germline CDR1 is KGHDR and CDR2 is SFDVKD. The CDR3 covers 14 residues.

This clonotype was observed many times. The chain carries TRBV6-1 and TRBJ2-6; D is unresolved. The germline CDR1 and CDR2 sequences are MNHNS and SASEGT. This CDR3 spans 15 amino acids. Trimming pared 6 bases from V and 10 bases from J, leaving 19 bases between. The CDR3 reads CASSDYRGTDNVLTF. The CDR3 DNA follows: TGTGCCAGCAGCGATTACAGAGGTACAGATAACGTCCTGACTTTC.

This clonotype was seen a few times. CDR3 loop: CSARALGQVRGEQFF. In DNA, the CDR3 is TGCAGTGCTAGGGCCTTGGGACAGGTGCGGGGAGAGCAGTTCTTC. The chain is built from TRBV20-1 and TRBJ2-5; TRBD1 matches 8 bases. Matching the DNA end better, TRBJ2-1 makes the J call doubtful. Germline V gene lookup returns CDR1 DFQATT and CDR2 SNEGSKA (reference sequence). The CDR3 extends over 15 amino acids.

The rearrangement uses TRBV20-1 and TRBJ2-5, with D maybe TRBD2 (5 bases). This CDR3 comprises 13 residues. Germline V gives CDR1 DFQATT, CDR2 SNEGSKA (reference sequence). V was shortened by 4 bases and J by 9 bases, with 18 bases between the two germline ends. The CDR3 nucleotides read TGCAGTGCTATTGAGGGTAGCAATCAGCCCCAGTACTTC. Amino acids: CSAIEGSNQPQYF.

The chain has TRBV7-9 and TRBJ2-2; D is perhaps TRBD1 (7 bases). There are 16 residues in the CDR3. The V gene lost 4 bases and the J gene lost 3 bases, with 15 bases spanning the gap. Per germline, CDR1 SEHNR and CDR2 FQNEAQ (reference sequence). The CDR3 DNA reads TGTGCCAGCAGCTCGAGACAGGGAGGAGACACCGGGGAGCTGTTTTTT. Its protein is CASSSRQGGDTGELFF.

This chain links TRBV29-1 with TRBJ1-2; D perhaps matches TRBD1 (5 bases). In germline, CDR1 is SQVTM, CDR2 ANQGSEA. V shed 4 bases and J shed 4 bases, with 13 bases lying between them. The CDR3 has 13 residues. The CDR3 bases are TGCAGCGTTGTAACAGGACATGGCTATGGCTACACCTTC. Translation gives CSVVTGHGYGYTF. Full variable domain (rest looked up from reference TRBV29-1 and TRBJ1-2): SAVISQKPSRDICQRGTSLTIQCQVDSQVTMMFWYRQQPGQSLTLIATANQGSEATYESGFVIDKFPISRPNLTFSTLTVSNMSPEDSSIYLCSVVTGHGYGYTFGSGTRLTVV.

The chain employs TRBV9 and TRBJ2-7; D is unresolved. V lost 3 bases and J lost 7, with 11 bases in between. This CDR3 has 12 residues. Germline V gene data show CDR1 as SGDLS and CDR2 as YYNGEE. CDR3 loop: CASSADLGEQYF. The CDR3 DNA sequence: TGTGCCAGCAGCGCAGACTTGGGAGAGCAGTACTTC.

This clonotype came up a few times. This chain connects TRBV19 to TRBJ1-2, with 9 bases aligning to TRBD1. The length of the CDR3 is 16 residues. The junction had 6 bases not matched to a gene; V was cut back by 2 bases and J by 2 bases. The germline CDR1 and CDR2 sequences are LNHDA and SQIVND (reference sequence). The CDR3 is CASSITGTGRNYGYTF. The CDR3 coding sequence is TGTGCCAGTAGTATAACAGGGACAGGGAGAAACTATGGCTACACCTTC.

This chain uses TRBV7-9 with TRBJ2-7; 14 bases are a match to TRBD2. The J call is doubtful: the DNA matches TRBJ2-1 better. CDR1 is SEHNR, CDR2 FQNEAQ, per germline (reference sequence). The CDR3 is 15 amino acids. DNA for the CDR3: TGTGCCAGCAGCCTGACTAGCGGGGGGGCCTATGAGCAGTTCTTC. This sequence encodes CASSLTSGGAYEQFF.

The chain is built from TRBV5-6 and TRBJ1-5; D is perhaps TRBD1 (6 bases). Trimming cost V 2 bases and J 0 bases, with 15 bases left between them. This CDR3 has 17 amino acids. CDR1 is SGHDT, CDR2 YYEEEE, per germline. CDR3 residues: CASSLQGLGGSNQPQHF. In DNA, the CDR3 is TGTGCCAGCAGCTTACAGGGTCTTGGGGGTAGCAATCAGCCCCAGCATTTT.

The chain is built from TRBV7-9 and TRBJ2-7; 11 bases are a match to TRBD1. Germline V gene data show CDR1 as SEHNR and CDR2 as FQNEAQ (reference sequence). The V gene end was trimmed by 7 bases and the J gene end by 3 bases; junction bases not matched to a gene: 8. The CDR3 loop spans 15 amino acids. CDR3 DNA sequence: TGTGCCAGCACCCCCGGGGACAGGGGGGACTACGAGCAGTACTTC. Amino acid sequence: CASTPGDRGDYEQYF.

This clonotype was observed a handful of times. The CDR3 loop reads CASSYRVKAGNTIYF. The CDR3 nucleotides are TGTGCCAGCAGTTACAGGGTAAAGGCTGGAAACACCATATATTTT. The V call is TRBV6-5, the J call TRBJ1-3; D is undetermined. Looked up from germline, CDR1 is MNHEY and CDR2 is SVGAGI. V was cut by 2 bases and J by 2 bases, with 10 bases left in between. The CDR3 has 15 amino acids.

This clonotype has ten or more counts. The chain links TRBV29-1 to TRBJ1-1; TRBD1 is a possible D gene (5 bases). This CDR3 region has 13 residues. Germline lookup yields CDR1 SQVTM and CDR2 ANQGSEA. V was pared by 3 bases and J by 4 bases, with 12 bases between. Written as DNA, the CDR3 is TGCAGCGTTGAGGCAGGGCCCGGCACTGAAGCTTTCTTT. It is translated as CSVEAGPGTEAFF.

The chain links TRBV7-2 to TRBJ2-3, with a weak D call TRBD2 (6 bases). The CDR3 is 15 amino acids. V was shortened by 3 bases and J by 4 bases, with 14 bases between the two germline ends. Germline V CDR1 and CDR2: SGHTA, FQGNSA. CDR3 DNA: TGTGCCAGCAGCTTTGTCGGGAGTCAAGCAGATACGCAGTATTTT. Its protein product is CASSFVGSQADTQYF.

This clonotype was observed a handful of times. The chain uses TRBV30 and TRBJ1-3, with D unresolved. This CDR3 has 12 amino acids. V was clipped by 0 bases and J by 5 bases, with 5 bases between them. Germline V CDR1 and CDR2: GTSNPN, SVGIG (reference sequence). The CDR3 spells CAWSVDRNTIYF. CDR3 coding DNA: TGTGCCTGGAGTGTTGACAGAAACACCATATATTTT.

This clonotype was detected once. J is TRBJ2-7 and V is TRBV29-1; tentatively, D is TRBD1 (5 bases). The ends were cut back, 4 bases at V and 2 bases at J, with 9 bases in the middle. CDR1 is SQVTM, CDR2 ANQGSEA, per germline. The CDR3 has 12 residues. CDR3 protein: CSVAGFTYEQYF. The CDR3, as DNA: TGCAGCGTTGCAGGGTTTACCTACGAGCAGTACTTC.

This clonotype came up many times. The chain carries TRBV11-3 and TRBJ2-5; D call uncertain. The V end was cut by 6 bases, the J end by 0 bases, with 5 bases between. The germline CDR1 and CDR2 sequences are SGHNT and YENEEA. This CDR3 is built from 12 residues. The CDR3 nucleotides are TGTGCCAGCAGATCGTACCAAGAGACCCAGTACTTC. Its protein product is CASRSYQETQYF.

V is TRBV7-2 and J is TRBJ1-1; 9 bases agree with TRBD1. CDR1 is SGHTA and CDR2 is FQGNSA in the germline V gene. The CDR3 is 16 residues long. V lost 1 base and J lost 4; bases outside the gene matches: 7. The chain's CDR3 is CASSLGTGQGSTEAFF. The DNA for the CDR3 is TGTGCCAGCAGCTTAGGTACGGGACAGGGTAGCACTGAAGCTTTCTTT.

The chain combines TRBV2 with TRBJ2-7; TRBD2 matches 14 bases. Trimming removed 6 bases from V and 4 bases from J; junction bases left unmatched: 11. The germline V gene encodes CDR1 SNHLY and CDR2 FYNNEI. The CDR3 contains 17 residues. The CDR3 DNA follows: TGTGCCAGCAGGGGCGGGACTAGCGGGGGACTTCAGTACGAGCAGTACTTC. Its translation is CASRGGTSGGLQYEQYF.

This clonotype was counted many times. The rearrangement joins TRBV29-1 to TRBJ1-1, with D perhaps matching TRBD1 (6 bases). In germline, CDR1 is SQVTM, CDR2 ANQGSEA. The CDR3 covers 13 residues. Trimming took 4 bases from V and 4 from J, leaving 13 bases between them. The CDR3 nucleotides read TGCAGCGTTGCACACACAGGGAGCACTGAAGCTTTCTTT. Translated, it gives CSVAHTGSTEAFF.

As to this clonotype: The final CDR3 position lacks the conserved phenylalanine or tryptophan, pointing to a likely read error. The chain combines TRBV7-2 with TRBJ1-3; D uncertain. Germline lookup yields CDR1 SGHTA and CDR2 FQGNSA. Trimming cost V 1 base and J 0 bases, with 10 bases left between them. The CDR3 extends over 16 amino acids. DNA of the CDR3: TGTGCCAGCAGCTTAGAGCGGGGATTCTCTGGAAACACCATATATCTT. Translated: CASSLERGFSGNTIYL.